One sample yielded the 9 T cell receptor beta chains listed below, sequenced in a study of blood T cell repertoires in COVID-19. Libraries were prepared by immunoSEQ multiplex PCR; TCRdb keeps only in-frame clonotypes and omits some of them. Altogether approximately 190,000 clones are present, approximately 79% being singletons, with the ten largest covering 5.2%. The sample taken for sequencing was PBMCs or T cells enriched from blood (not recorded which). Source of these receptors: a woman in her sixties with acute COVID-19.

This clone was counted once. The J gene is TRBJ2-2, the V gene TRBV5-4; D gene uncertain. V dropped 2 bases and J dropped 7 bases, with 6 bases sitting between them. CDR3 length equals 12 residues. Germline lookup yields CDR1 SGHNT and CDR2 YYREEE (reference sequence). CDR3 sequence (DNA): TGTGCCAGCAGCTTTAATAACGGGGAGCTGTTTTTT. This sequence encodes CASSFNNGELFF. The variable domain in full, with the rest retrieved from reference TRBV5-4 and TRBJ2-2, is ETGVTQSPTHLIKTRGQQVTLRCSSQSGHNTVSWYQQALGQGPQFIFQYYREEENGRGNFPPRFSGLQFPNYSSELNVNALELDDSALYLCASSFNNGELFFGEGSRLTVL.

This clone has more than one count but fewer than ten. The chain couples TRBV7-2 to TRBJ1-3; D ambiguous. The CDR3 extends over 15 amino acids. CDR1 is SGHTA and CDR2 is FQGNSA in the germline V gene. V gave up 5 bases and J gave up 0 bases, with 11 bases separating them. The CDR3: CASSATFTSGNTIYF. CDR3 coding DNA: TGTGCCAGCAGCGCCACATTTACCTCTGGAAACACCATATATTTT.

V is TRBV10-3 and J is TRBJ1-1, with 9 bases lining up with TRBD1. The J segment lost 3 bases and the V segment lost 9 bases, leaving 5 bases of the junction unmatched. Germline CDR1 and CDR2: ENHRY and SYGVKD. There are 13 residues in the CDR3. The CDR3 reads CAIWDREDTEAFF. In nucleotides, the CDR3 is TGTGCCATATGGGACAGGGAGGACACTGAAGCTTTCTTT.

J is TRBJ2-1 and V is TRBV29-1; D gene ambiguous. The length of the CDR3 is 13 residues. The germline CDR1 and CDR2 sequences are SQVTM and ANQGSEA. Trimming pared 3 bases from V and 5 bases from J, leaving 11 bases between. CDR3 DNA: TGCAGCGTTGAGGGCGCCTGGAACAATGAGCAGTTCTTC. Encoded protein: CSVEGAWNNEQFF.

The CDR3 region is CASVRRTGGAGELFF. For the CDR3, the DNA is TGTGCCAGTGTCCGGAGGACAGGGGGGGCCGGGGAGCTGTTTTTT. The chain is built from TRBV28 and TRBJ2-2, with 10 bases that match TRBD1. The CDR3 length is 15 residues. Trimming cost V 9 bases and J 6 bases; bases outside gene matches: 10. Germline V gene lookup returns CDR1 MDHEN and CDR2 SYDVKM.

The V gene is TRBV19, the J gene TRBJ2-2; a possible D gene is TRBD1 (6 bases). CDR1 and CDR2 from the germline V gene are LNHDA and SQIVND (reference sequence). V was cut by 7 bases and J by 7 bases, with 16 bases left in between. The CDR3 totals 14 residues. This CDR3 is CASNRERRRGELFF. Here the CDR3 DNA reads TGTGCCAGTAACAGGGAAAGAAGGCGCGGGGAGCTGTTTTTT.

The J gene is TRBJ2-7, the V gene TRBV7-9; the D gene is possibly TRBD1 (6 bases). From germline, CDR1 is SEHNR and CDR2 FQNEAQ (reference sequence). The CDR3 has 12 residues. The CDR3 loop is CASSLGTGHPSV. The CDR3 bases are TGTGCCAGCAGCTTAGGGACGGGACACCCGTCCGTC.

The chain combines TRBV30 with TRBJ1-1; D call uncertain. Between the trimmed V and J ends, which lost 4 bases and 0 bases, there was a span of 12 bases. Germline lookup yields CDR1 GTSNPN and CDR2 SVGIG (reference sequence). This CDR3 has 14 amino acids. The CDR3 DNA reads TGTGCCTGGAAGAGGCTACCACTGAACACTGAAGCTTTCTTT. Translating it yields CAWKRLPLNTEAFF.

This chain links TRBV7-6 with TRBJ2-5; 9 bases fit TRBD1. Germline trimming cut 4 bases from V and 3 bases from J; bases unmatched to any gene: 6. Germline CDR1 reads SGHVS; CDR2 reads FNYEAQ. The CDR3 sequence is 15 residues long. The CDR3 protein is CASSYGQGREETQYF. DNA for the CDR3: TGTGCCAGCAGCTACGGACAGGGGAGGGAAGAGACCCAGTACTTC.